This TCR beta chain was recorded in a study of CD8 T cells in ankylosing spondylitis. Notes on the study in general: Within ankylosing spondylitis blood, a TCR beta motif made up of several highly homologous variants appeared to be characteristic.

Quantitative 5'-RACE with molecular barcodes generated TCR beta libraries. MiXCR, applied by TCRdb to the 5' RACE reads, yields one record per CDR3 protein. The data contain 200,000 to 300,000 distinct CDR3 sequences, about 10% of them singletons. This clonotype has at least ten counts. Antigen specificity is unknown. V lost 2 bases to trimming and J lost 6 bases; unmatched junction nucleotides: 7. Germline assignment: CDR1 SGHDT and CDR2 YYEEEE. This CDR3 contains 15 residues. The source of this sequence is a male donor with ankylosing spondylitis or in good health (not recorded which). Sequenced input: blood, either unsorted or a sorted T cell fraction (not recorded which). The genes are TRBV5-6 and TRBJ2-2; 7 positions match TRBD1. The CDR3 loop reads CASSFDSGGAGELFF. The CDR3 coding sequence is TGTGCCAGCAGCTTTGATTCAGGGGGTGCCGGGGAGCTGTTTTTT.